Sequencing of this T cell receptor (beta chain) was carried out in a study of Ad26.COV2.S vaccination and SARS-CoV-2 variants. Overall study context: The Ad26.COV2.S arm of the COV1001 trial was where the donor was placed. The vaccine Ad26.COV2.S was put into the muscle once, or twice with 56 days between. Findings of the study overall: Following vaccination, spike-specific CD8+ and CD4+ T cell responses reportedly exhibited substantial breadth.

As to treatment: some 20 received Ad26.COV2.S at low or high dose, single or two shots; about 5 received placebo; per-sample allocation not given. The samples date from day 63 after the first vaccine or placebo injection. Ad26 vector vaccine expressed Wuhan-strain SARS-CoV-2 spike. Assay: immunoSEQ multiplex PCR; the TCRdb copy retains only in-frame clones and omits some. Of hundreds of thousands of clones listed, approximately 92% were seen once; the top ten hold about 12%. The CDR3 sequence is 16 residues long. V was pared by 2 bases and J by 2 bases, with 15 bases between. From germline, CDR1 is MNHNS and CDR2 SASEGT. Comment on this clone: No antigen is known for it.

This chain uses TRBV6-1 with TRBJ2-5; maybe TRBD1 (5 bases). Sequenced material: peripheral blood, taken in a trial of Ad26.COV2.S vaccine versus placebo. The sequence was obtained from a person between 18 and 60 years old who received the Ad26.COV2.S COVID-19 vaccine or a placebo. The CDR3 sequence: CASSELQGTLQETQYF. CDR3 DNA: TGTGCCAGCAGTGAACTCCAGGGTACGCTGCAAGAGACCCAGTACTTC.